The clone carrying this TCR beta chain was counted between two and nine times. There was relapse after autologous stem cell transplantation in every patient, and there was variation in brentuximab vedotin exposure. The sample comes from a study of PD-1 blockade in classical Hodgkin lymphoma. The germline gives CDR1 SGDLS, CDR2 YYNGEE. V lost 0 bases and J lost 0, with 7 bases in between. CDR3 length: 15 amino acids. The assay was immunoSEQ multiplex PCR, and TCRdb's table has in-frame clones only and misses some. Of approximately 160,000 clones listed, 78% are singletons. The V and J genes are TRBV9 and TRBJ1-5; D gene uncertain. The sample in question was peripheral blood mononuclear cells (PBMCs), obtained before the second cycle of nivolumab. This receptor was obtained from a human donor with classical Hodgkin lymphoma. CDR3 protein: CASSVATGSNQPQHF. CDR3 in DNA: TGTGCCAGCAGCGTAGCGACGGGTAGCAATCAGCCCCAGCATTTT. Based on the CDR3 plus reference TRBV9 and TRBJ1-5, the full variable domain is DSGVTQTPKHLITATGQRVTLRCSPRSGDLSVYWYQQSLDQGLQFLIQYYNGEERAKGNILERFSAQQFPDLHSELNLSSLELGDSALYFCASSVATGSNQPQHFGDGTRLSIL.